The text below deals with one T cell receptor (beta chain). This sample also contains other DNA sequences that code for the same CDR3. Sequenced by immunoSEQ multiplex PCR; TCRdb stores in-frame clones only, minus some. This sample yields 2 million to 2.5 million clones, of which roughly 92% are seen a single time; 0.3% to 0.45% belongs to the top ten. Trimming took 4 bases from V and 4 from J, leaving 8 bases between them. From germline, CDR1 is ENHRY and CDR2 SYGVKD. This CDR3 has 13 residues. The data stem from a study of shared clonotypes between healthy human individuals. The sample was naive CD4+ T cells from PBMCs. The subset: CD45RA+ positively selected. This TCR was sampled from a man in his late teens or twenties in good health. Some clones in this sample may be carry-over from other donors' samples. This sequence joins TRBV10-3 and TRBJ1-5, with D possibly matching TRBD1 (5 bases). CDR3 in amino acids: CAISVEGNQPQHF. CDR3 nucleotides: TGTGCCATCAGTGTGGAGGGGAATCAGCCCCAGCATTTT.